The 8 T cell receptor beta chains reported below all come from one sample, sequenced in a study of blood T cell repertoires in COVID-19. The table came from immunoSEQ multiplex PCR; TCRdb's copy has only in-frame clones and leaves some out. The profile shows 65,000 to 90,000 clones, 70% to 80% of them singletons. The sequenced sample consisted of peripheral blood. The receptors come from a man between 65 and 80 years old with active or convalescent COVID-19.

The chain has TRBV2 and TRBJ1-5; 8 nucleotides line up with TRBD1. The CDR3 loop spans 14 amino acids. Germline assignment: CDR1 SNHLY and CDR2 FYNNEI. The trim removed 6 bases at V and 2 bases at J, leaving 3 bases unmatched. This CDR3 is CASSGDRRNQPQHF. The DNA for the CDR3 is TGTGCCAGCAGCGGGGACAGGCGCAATCAGCCCCAGCATTTT.

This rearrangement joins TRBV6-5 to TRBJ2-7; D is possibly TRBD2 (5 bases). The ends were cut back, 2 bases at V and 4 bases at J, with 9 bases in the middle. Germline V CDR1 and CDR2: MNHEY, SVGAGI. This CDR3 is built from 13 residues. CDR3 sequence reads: CASSYKRAYEQYF. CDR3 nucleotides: TGTGCCAGCAGTTACAAGAGGGCGTACGAGCAGTACTTC.

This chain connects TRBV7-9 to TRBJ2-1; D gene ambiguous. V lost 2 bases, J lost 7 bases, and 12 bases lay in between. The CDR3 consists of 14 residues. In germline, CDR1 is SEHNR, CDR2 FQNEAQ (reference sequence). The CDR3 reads CASSLFGDDNEQFF. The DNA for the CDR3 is TGTGCCAGCAGCTTATTTGGAGACGATAATGAGCAGTTCTTC.

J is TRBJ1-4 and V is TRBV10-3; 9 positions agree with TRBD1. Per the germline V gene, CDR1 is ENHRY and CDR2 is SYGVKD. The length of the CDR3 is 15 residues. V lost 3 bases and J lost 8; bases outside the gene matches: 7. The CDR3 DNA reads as TGTGCCATCAGTGACAAGGACAGGGGAAGCGAAAAACTGTTTTTT. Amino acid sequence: CAISDKDRGSEKLFF.

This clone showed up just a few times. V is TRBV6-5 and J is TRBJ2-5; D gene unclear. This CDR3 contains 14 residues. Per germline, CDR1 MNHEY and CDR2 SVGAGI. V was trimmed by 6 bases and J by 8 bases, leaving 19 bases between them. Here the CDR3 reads CASSPGTVGLTQYF. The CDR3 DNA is TGTGCCAGCAGCCCCGGCACAGTGGGTTTAACCCAGTACTTC.

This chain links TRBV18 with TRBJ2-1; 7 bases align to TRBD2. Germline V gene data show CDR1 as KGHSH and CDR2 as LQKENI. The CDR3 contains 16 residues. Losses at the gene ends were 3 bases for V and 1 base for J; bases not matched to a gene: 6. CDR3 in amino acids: CASSPKREHSYNEQFF. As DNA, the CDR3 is TGTGCCAGCTCACCCAAGCGGGAACATTCCTACAATGAGCAGTTCTTC.

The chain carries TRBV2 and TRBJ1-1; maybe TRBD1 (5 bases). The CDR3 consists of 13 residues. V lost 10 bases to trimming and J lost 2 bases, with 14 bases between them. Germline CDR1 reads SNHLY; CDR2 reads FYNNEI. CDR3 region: CATEQERNTEAFF. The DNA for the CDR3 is TGTGCCACTGAACAGGAAAGAAACACTGAAGCTTTCTTT.

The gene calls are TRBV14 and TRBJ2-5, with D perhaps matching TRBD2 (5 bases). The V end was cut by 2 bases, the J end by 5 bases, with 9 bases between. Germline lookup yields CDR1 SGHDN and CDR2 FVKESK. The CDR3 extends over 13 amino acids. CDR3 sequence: CASSQLSGETQYF. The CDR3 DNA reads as TGTGCCAGCAGCCAACTTTCGGGGGAGACCCAGTACTTC.